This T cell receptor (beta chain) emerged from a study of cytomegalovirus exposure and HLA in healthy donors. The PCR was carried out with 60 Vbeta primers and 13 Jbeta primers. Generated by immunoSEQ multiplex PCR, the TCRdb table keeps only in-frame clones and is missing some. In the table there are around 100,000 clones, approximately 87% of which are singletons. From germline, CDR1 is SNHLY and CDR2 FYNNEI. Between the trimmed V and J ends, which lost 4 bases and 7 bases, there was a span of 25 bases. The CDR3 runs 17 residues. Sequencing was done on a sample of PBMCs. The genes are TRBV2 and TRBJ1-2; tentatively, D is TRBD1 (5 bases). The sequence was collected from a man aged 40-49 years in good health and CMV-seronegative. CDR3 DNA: TGTGCCAGCAGTGTACGAGGGAGGGGCCGTGTAGGAGCTGGCTACACCTTC. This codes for CASSVRGRGRVGAGYTF.